This T cell receptor (beta chain) was recorded in a study of T-cell reconstitution after alpha-beta-depleted transplantation in children. Construction of the TCRbeta library involved unique molecular identifiers. One entry per CDR3 protein, called by TCRdb with MiXCR from the PCR reads. The table includes about 640,000 distinct CDR3 sequences, around 17% detected once. V lost 4 bases and J lost 5; bases outside the gene matches: 8. CDR1 and CDR2 (germline): SGHDT, YYEEEE. This CDR3 has 15 amino acids. Source: PBMCs from the stem cell graft donor, taken from the stem cell graft. The sequence derives from a human donor who donated a stem cell graft to a child with acute myeloid leukemia. The rearrangement links TRBV5-6 to TRBJ1-5; the match to TRBD1 covers 8 bases. Here the CDR3 reads CASSTKDRDDQPQHF. Here the CDR3 DNA reads TGTGCCAGCAGCACCAAGGACAGGGACGATCAGCCCCAGCATTTT.